This T cell receptor (beta chain) was documented in a study of cytomegalovirus exposure and HLA in healthy donors. Germline V gene data show CDR1 as SQVTM and CDR2 as ANQGSEA. The CDR3 is 13 amino acids. V gave up 4 bases and J gave up 1 base, with 10 bases separating them. Both 60 Vbeta primers and 13 Jbeta primers went into the PCR. TCRdb keeps only in-frame clones here, not all; method: immunoSEQ multiplex PCR. The sample contains 180,000 or so clones, 75% to 80% of which appear only once. The genes are TRBV29-1 and TRBJ1-2; D is possibly TRBD1 (6 bases). This TCR derives from a middle-aged man in good health and CMV-seropositive. Input material: PBMCs. CDR3 in DNA: TGCAGCGTTGTGGACAGCGATAACTATGGCTACACCTTC. Translating it yields CSVVDSDNYGYTF.